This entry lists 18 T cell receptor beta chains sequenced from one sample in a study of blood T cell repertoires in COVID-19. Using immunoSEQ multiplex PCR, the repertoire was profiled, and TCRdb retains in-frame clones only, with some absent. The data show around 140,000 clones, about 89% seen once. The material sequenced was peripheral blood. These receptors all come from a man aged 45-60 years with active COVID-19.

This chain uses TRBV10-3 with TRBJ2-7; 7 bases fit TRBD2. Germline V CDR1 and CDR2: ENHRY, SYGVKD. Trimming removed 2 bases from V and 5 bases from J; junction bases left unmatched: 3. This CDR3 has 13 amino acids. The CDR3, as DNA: TGTGCCATCAGTGAGGTGGGGGGGGACGAGCAGTACTTC. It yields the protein CAISEVGGDEQYF.

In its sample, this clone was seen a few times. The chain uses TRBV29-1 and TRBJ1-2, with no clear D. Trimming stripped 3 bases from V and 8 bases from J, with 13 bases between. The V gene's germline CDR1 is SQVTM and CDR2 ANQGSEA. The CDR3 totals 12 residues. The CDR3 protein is CSVEGDNQGYTF. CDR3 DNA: TGCAGCGTTGAGGGAGACAACCAGGGCTACACCTTC.

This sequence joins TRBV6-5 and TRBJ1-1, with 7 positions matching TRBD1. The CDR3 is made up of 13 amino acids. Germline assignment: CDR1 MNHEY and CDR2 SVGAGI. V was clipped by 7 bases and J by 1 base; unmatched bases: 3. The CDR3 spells CASTRQGNTEAFF. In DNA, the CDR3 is TGTGCCAGCACCAGACAGGGGAACACTGAAGCTTTCTTT.

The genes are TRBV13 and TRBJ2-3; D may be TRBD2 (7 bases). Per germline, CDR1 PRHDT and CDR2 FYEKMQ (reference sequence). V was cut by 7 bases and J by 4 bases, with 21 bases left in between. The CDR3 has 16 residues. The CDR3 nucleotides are TGTGCCAGCACCCTGGGGGGGGCGGGGGCCGCAGATACGCAGTATTTT. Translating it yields CASTLGGAGAADTQYF.

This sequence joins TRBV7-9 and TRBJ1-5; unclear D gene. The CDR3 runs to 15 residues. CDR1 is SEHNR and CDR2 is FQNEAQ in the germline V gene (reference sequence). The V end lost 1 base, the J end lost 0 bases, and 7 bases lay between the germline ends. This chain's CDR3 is CASSLGSGSNQPQHF. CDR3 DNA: TGTGCCAGCAGCTTAGGTTCAGGTAGCAATCAGCCCCAGCATTTT. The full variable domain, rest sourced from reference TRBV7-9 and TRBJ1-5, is DTGVSQNPRHKITKRGQNVTFRCDPISEHNRLYWYRQTLGQGPEFLTYFQNEAQLEKSRLLSDRFSAERPKGSFSTLEIQRTEQGDSAMYLCASSLGSGSNQPQHFGDGTRLSIL.

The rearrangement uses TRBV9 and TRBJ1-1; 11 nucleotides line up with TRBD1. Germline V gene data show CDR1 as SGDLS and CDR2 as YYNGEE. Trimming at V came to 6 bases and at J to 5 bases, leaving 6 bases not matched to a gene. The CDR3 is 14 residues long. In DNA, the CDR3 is TGTGCCAGCACAAAGGACAGGGGGCTTACTGAAGCTTTCTTT. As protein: CASTKDRGLTEAFF.

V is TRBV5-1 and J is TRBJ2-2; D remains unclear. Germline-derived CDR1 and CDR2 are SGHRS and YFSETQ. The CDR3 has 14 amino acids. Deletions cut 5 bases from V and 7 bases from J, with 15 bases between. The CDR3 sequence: CASRIEVVIGELFF. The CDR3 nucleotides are TGCGCCAGCAGGATTGAGGTGGTGATCGGGGAGCTGTTTTTT.

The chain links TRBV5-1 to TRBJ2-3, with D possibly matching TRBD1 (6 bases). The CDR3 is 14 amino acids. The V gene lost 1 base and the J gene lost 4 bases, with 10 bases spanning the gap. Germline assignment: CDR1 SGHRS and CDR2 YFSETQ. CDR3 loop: CASSLKQGPDTQYF. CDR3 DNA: TGCGCCAGCAGCTTGAAGCAGGGGCCAGATACGCAGTATTTT.

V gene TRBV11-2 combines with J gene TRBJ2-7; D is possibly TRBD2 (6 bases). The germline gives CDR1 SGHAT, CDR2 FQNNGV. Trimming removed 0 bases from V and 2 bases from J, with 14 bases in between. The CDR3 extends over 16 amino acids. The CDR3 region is CASSLEGGGLPYEQYF. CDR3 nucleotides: TGTGCCAGCAGCTTAGAGGGGGGTGGGCTCCCCTACGAGCAGTACTTC.

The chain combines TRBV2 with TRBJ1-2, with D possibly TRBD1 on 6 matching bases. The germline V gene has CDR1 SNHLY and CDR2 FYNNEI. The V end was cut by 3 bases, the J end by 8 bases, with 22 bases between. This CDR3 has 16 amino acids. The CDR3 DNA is TGTGCCAGCAGTGAGAGGGCGTTGCAGGGGCAGAAGGGCTACACCTTC. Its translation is CASSERALQGQKGYTF.

The CDR3 protein is CASSYDGQGLYEQYF. CDR3 DNA: TGTGCCAGCAGTTACGACGGACAGGGACTCTACGAGCAGTACTTC. The rearrangement links TRBV6-5 to TRBJ2-7, with TRBD1 matching 8 bases. Germline CDR1 reads MNHEY; CDR2 reads SVGAGI. The V segment lost 2 bases and the J segment 3 bases; nucleotides outside the gene matches: 6. This CDR3 is built from 15 residues.

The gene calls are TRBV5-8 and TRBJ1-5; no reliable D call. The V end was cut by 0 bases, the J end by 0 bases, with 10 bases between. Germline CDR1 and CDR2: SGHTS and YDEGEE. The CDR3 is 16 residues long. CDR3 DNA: TGTGCCAGCAGCTTGGCGAGGAAAATTAGCAATCAGCCCCAGCATTTT. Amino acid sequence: CASSLARKISNQPQHF.

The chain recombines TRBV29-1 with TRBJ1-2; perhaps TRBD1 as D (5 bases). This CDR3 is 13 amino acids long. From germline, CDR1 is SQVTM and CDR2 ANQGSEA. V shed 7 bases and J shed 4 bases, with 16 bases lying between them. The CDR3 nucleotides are TGCAGCGCCGTCGGGCGGACACTCTATGGCTACACCTTC. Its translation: CSAVGRTLYGYTF.

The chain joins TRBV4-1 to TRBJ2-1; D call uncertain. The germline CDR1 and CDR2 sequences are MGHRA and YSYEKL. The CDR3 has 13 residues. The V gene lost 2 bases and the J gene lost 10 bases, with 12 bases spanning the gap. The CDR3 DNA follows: TGCGCCAGCAGCCAACCAGACAAGGCCGAGCAGTTCTTC. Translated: CASSQPDKAEQFF.

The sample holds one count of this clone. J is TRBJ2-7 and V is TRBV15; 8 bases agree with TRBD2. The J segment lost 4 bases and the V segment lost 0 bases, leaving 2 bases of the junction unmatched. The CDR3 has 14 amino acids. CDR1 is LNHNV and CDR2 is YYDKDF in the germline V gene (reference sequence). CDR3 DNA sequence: TGTGCCACCAGCAGAGAGGGCGGGGGGTACGAGCAGTACTTC. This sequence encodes CATSREGGGYEQYF.

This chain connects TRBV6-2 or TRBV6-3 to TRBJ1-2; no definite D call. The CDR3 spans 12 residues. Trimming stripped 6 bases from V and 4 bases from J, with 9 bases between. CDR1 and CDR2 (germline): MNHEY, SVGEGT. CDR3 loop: CASSIGSYGYTF. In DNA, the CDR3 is TGTGCCAGCAGCATAGGGAGCTATGGCTACACCTTC.

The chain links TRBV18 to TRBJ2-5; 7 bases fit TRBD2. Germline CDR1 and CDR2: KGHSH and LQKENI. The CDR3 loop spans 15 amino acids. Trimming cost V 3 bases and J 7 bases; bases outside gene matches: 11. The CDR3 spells CASSPSGGNLGTQYF. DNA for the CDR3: TGTGCCAGCTCACCCTCGGGGGGTAACCTCGGGACCCAGTACTTC.

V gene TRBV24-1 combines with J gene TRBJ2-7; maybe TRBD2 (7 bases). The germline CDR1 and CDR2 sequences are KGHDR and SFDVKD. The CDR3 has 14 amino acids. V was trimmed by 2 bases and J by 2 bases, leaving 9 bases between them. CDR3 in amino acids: CATSDWGGPYEQYF. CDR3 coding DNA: TGTGCCACCAGTGATTGGGGGGGGCCCTACGAGCAGTACTTC.